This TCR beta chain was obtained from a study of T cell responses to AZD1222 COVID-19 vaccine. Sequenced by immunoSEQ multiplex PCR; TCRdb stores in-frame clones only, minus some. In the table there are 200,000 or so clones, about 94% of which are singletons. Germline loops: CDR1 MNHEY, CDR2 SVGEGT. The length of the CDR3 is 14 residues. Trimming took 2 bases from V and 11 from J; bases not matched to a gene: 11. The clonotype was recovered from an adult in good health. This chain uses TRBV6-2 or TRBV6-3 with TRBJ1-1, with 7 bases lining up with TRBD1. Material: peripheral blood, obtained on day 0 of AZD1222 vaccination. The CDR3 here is CASSYLGGGRGAFF. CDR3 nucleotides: TGTGCCAGCAGTTACCTCGGAGGGGGCCGAGGCGCTTTCTTT.